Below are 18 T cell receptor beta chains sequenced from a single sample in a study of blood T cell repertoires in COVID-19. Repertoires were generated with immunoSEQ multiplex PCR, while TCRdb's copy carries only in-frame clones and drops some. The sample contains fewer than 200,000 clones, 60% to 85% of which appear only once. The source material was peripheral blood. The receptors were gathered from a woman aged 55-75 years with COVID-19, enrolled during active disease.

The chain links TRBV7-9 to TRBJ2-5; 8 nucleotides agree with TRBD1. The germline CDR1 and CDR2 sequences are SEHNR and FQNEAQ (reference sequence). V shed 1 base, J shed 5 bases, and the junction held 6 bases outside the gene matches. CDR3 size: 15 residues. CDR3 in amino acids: CASSLVAGGIETQYF. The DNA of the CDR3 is TGTGCCAGCAGCTTAGTTGCAGGGGGCATCGAGACCCAGTACTTC.

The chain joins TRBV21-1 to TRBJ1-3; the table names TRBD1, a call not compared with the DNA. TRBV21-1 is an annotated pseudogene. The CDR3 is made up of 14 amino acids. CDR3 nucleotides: TGTGCCAGCACCCAGACAGGTCCTGGAAACACCATATATTTT. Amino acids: CASTQTGPGNTIYF.

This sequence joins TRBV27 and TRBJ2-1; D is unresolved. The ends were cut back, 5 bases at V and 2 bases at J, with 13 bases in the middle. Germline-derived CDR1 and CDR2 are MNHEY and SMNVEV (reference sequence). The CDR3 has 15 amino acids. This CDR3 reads CASSPYPETYNEQFF. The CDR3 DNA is TGTGCCAGCAGTCCCTACCCCGAGACCTACAATGAGCAGTTCTTC.

The CDR3, as DNA: TGTGCCAGCAGCCCGAGGGCGGAGGCCCCCAAAGAGACCCAGTACTTC. Translation: CASSPRAEAPKETQYF. The chain couples TRBV4-2 to TRBJ2-5; maybe TRBD2 (5 bases). The length of the CDR3 is 16 residues. Trimming took 4 bases from V and 3 from J, leaving 18 bases between them. Germline V gene sequence: CDR1 LGHNA, CDR2 YNFKEQ.

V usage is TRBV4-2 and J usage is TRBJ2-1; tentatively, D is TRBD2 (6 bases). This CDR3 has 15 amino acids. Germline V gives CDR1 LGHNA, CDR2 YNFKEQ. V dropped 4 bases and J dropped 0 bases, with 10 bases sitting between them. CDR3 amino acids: CASSREVPSYNEQFF. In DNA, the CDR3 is TGTGCCAGCAGCCGGGAGGTGCCCTCCTACAATGAGCAGTTCTTC.

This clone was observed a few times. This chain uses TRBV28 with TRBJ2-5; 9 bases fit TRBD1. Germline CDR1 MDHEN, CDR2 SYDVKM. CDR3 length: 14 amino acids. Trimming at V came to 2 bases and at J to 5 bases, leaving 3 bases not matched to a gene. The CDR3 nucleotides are TGTGCCAGCAGTTTACAACAGGGGGCCGAGACCCAGTACTTC. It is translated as CASSLQQGAETQYF.

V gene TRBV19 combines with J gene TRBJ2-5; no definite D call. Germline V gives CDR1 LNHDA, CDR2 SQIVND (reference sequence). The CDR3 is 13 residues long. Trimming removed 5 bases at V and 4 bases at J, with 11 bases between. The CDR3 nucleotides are TGTGCCAGTAGTTGGGCCCCTCGAGAGACCCAGTACTTC. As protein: CASSWAPRETQYF.

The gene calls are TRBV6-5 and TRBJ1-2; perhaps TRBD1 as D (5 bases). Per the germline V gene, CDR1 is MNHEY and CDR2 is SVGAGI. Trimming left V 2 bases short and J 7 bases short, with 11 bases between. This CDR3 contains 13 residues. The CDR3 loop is CASSYSQQGGYTF. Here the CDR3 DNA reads TGTGCCAGCAGTTACAGTCAGCAGGGTGGCTACACCTTC.

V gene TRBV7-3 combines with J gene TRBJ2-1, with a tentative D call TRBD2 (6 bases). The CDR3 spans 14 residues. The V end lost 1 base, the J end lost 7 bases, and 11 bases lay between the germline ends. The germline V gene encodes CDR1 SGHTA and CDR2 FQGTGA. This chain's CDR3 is CASSLIEGRNEQFF. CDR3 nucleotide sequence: TGTGCCAGCAGCTTAATCGAGGGGAGGAATGAGCAGTTCTTC.

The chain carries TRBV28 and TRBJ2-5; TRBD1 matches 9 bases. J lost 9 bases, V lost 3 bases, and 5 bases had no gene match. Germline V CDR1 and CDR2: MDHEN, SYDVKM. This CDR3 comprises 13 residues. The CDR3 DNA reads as TGTGCCAGCAGTTTGGCGGACAGGGGATCCCAGTACTTC. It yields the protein CASSLADRGSQYF.

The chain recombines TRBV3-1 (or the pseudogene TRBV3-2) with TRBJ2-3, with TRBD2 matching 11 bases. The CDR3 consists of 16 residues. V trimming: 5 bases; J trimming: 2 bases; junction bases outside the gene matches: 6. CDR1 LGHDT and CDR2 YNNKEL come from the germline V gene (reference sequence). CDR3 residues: CASSKTSGVNTDTQYF. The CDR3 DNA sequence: TGTGCCAGCAGCAAGACTAGCGGGGTTAACACAGATACGCAGTATTTT.

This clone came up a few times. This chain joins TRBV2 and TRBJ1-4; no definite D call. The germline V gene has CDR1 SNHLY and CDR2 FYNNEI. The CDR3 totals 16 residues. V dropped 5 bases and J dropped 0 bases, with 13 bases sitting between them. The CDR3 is CASSPAQVTTNEKLFF. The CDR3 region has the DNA TGTGCCAGCAGTCCCGCGCAGGTCACAACTAATGAAAAACTGTTTTTT.

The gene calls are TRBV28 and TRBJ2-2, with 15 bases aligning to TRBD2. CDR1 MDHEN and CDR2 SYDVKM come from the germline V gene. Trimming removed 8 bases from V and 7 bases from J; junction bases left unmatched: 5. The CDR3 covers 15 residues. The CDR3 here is CASWTSGGANGELFF. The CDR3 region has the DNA TGTGCCAGCTGGACTAGCGGGGGGGCCAACGGGGAGCTGTTTTTT.

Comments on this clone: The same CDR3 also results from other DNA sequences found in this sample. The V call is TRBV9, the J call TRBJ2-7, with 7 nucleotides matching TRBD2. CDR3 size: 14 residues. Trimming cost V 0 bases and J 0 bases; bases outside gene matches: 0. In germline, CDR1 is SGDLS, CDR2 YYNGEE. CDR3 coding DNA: TGTGCCAGCAGCGTAGCTAGCGGCTCCTACGAGCAGTACTTC. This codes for CASSVASGSYEQYF.

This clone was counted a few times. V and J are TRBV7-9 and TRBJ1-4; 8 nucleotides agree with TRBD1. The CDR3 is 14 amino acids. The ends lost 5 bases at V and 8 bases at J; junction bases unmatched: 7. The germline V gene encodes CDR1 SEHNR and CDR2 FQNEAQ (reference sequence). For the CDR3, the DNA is TGTGCCAGCAGCGCGACAGGGGCGCGCGAAAAACTGTTTTTT. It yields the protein CASSATGAREKLFF. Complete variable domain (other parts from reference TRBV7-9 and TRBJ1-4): DTGVSQNPRHKITKRGQNVTFRCDPISEHNRLYWYRQTLGQGPEFLTYFQNEAQLEKSRLLSDRFSAERPKGSFSTLEIQRTEQGDSAMYLCASSATGAREKLFFGSGTQLSVL.

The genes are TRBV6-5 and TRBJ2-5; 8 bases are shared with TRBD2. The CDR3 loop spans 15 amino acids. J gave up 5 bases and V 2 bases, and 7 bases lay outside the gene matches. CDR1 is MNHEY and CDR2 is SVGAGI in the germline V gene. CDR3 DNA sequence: TGTGCCAGCAGTTACGGGAGGACTAGCTCGGAGACCCAGTACTTC. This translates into CASSYGRTSSETQYF.

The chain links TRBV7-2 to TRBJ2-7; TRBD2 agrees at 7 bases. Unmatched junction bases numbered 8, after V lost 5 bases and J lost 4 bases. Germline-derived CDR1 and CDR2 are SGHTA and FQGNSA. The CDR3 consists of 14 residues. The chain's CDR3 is CASSPPGGSYEQYF. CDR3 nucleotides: TGTGCCAGCAGCCCCCCCGGGGGGAGTTACGAGCAGTACTTC.

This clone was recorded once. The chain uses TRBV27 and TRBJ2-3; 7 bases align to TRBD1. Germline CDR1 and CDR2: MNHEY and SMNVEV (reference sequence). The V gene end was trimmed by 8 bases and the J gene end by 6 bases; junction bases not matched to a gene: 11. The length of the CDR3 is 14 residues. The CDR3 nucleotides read TGTGCCAGCTATACGAGGGGGCGCAGGGATACGCAGTATTTT. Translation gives CASYTRGRRDTQYF.